This T cell receptor beta chain was recorded in a study of identical twins' blood T cells. From the 5' RACE reads, TCRdb called clonotypes with MiXCR, one entry per CDR3 protein. The data hold about 370,000 distinct CDR3 sequences, with roughly 27% observed a single time. Remarks on this clonotype: Antigen specificity is unknown.

Study-wide points: Even for out-of-frame TCRbeta, twins reportedly shared V gene usage much more than unrelated donors.

This CDR3 spans 13 amino acids. Germline CDR1 SGDLS, CDR2 YYNGEE. Trimming took off 0 bases at V and 4 bases at J, with 8 bases between the two ends. Specimen: PBMCs. The chain is built from TRBV9 and TRBJ2-7; the D is unclear. The receptor comes from a woman between 18 and 50 years old in good health. The CDR3 reads CASSVGVGYEQYF. CDR3 DNA: TGTGCCAGCAGCGTAGGTGTGGGTTACGAGCAGTACTTC.